The following is a T cell receptor beta chain sequence with its context. One end of the junction fails to match germline, which may point to a read error. TCRdb's copy holds only in-frame clones and misses some; the assay was immunoSEQ multiplex PCR. Among 65,000 to 80,000 clones listed, about 90% were seen once. The germline CDR1 and CDR2 sequences are SSHAT and FNYEAQ (reference sequence). The CDR3 covers 17 residues. These data originate in a study of OX40 agonist ivuxolimab in advanced cancers. Study details: Ivuxolimab is an agonistic anti-OX40 (CD134) antibody, and patients were treated with it.

The chain carries TRBV7-7 and TRBJ2-2, with D possibly being TRBD1 or TRBD2 (5 bases each). The origin of this receptor is an adult with an advanced solid tumor such as melanoma, head and neck, liver or kidney cancer. Material: CD4+ or CD8+ T cells sorted from blood, obtained in a trial of the OX40 agonist ivuxolimab. This CDR3 reads CASSPRSRGANTGELFF. CDR3 coding DNA: TGTGCTAGCAGCCCCCGGTCAAGAGGGGCGAACACCGGGGAGCTGTTTTTT. The complete variable domain, with remaining parts taken from reference TRBV7-7 and TRBJ2-2, reads GAGVSQSPRYKVTKRGQDVTLRCDPISSHATLYWYQQALGQGPEFLTYFNYEAQPDKSGLPSDRFSAERPEGSISTLTIQRTEQRDSAMYRCASSPRSRGANTGELFFGEGSRLTVL.